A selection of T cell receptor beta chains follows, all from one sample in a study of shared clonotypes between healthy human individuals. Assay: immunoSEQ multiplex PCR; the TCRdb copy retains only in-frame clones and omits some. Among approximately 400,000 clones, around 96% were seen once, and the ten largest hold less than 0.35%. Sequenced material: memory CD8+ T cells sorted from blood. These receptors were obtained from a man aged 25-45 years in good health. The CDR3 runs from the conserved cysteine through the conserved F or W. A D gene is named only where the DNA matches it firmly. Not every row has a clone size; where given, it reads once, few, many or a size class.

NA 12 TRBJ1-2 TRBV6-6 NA CASRGFNYGYTF TGTGCCAGCCGGGGATTTAACTATGGCTACACCTTC
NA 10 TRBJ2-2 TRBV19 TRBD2 CASGRGELFF TGTGCCAGCGGGAGGGGGGAGCTGTTTTTT
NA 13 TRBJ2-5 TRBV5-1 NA CASSLPGVETQYF TGCGCCAGCAGCTTACCAGGGGTGGAGACCCAGTACTTC
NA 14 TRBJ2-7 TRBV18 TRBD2 CASSPTSGSYEQYF TGTGCCAGCTCACCGACTAGCGGCTCCTACGAGCAGTACTTC
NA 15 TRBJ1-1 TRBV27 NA CASRPQTRGNTEAFF TGTGCCAGCAGGCCACAGACGCGGGGGAACACTGAAGCTTTCTTT
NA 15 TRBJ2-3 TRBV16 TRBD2 CASSQWTGGQDTQYF TGTGCCAGCAGCCAATGGACGGGAGGACAAGATACGCAGTATTTT
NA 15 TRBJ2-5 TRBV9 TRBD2 CASSLPSGRAETQYF TGTGCCAGCAGCCTCCCGTCCGGGAGGGCGGAGACCCAGTACTTC
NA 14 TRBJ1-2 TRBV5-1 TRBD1 CASSFQGADYGYTF TGCGCCAGCAGCTTTCAGGGGGCGGACTATGGCTACACCTTC
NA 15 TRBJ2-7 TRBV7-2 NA CASSLGGGSGYEQYF TGTGCCAGCAGCTTAGGTGGGGGAAGCGGCTACGAGCAGTACTTC
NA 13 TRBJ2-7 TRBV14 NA CASSPGPLGKQYF TGTGCCAGCAGCCCCGGGCCCCTAGGCAAGCAGTACTTC
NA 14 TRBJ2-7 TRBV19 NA CASSIVQGLVEQYF TGTGCCAGTAGTATAGTCCAGGGCTTAGTCGAGCAGTACTTC
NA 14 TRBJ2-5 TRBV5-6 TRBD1 CASSPGQHQETQYF TGTGCCAGCAGCCCGGGACAGCACCAAGAGACCCAGTACTTC
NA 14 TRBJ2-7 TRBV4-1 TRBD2 CASSQGGGTYEQYF TGCGCCAGCAGCCAAGGGGGGGGGACCTACGAGCAGTACTTC
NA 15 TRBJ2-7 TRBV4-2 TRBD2 CASSQGAGVPYEQYF TGTGCCAGCAGCCAAGGCGCGGGAGTCCCCTACGAGCAGTACTTC
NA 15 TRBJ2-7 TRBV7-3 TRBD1 CASSLRQGPNYEQYF TGTGCCAGCAGCTTAAGACAGGGGCCTAACTACGAGCAGTACTTC
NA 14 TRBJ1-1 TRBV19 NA CASSIAGVYTEAFF TGTGCCAGTAGTATAGCGGGGGTGTACACTGAAGCTTTCTTT
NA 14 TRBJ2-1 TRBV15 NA CATSPSPTGVEQFF TGTGCCACCAGCCCGTCTCCGACTGGGGTTGAGCAGTTCTTC
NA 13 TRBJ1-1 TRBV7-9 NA CASSLARATEAFF TGTGCCAGCAGCTTAGCCAGGGCCACTGAAGCTTTCTTT
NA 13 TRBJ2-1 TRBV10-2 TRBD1 CASRSAGGNEQFF TGCGCCAGCAGGTCGGCAGGGGGAAATGAGCAGTTCTTC
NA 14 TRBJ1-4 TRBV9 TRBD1 CASSVAGGFEKLFF TGTGCCAGCAGCGTAGCAGGGGGTTTTGAAAAACTGTTTTTT
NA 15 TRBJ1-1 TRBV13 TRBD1 CASSGPGQGSSEAFF TGTGCCAGCAGCGGTCCGGGACAGGGAAGTTCTGAAGCTTTCTTT
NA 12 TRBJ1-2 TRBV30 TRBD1 CAWSYRDRRYTF TGTGCCTGGTCCTACCGGGACAGGCGCTACACCTTC
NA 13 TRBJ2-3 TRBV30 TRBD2 CAWSVLAGGTQYF TGTGCCTGGAGTGTCCTAGCGGGGGGTACGCAGTATTTT
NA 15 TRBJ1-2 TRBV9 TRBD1 CASSAPGQSYYGYTF TGTGCCAGCAGCGCCCCGGGACAGTCCTACTATGGCTACACCTTC
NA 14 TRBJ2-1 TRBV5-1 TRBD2 CASSVTSGSNEQFF TGCGCCAGCAGCGTCACTAGCGGGAGCAATGAGCAGTTCTTC
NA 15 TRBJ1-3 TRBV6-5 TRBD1 CASRTTGGSGNTIYF TGTGCCAGCCGAACAACAGGGGGCTCTGGAAACACCATATATTTT
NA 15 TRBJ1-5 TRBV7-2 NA CASSSGIGQWQPQHF TGTGCCAGCAGCTCGGGGATCGGGCAATGGCAGCCCCAGCATTTT
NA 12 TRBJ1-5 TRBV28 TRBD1 CASNRGQQPQHF TGTGCCAGCAACAGGGGACAACAGCCCCAGCATTTT
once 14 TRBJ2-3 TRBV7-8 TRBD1 CASRKGQGTDTQYF TGTGCCAGCAGGAAGGGACAGGGAACAGATACGCAGTATTTT
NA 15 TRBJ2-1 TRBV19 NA CASSIDSPDDNEQFF TGTGCCAGTAGCATTGACAGCCCGGACGACAATGAGCAGTTCTTC
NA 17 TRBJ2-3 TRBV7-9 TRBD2 CASSLISGRGYTDTQYF TGTGCCAGCAGCTTAATAAGCGGGAGAGGATACACAGATACGCAGTATTTT